This TCR beta chain was retrieved from a study of vaccination effects on CD4 cells after COVID-19. The ViraFEST assay expanded antigen-specific CD4+ T cells with viral peptide pools before sequencing. Culture lasted 10 days before CD4+ T cell isolation. Vaccinees lacked prior SARS-CoV-2 infection and tested negative for nucleocapsid antibodies. TCRdb's table, derived via immunoSEQ multiplex PCR, lists solely in-frame clones and lacks some. This table holds 30,000 to 35,000 clones, 55% to 85% found once. In the case of this clone: Its antigen is unidentified.

Germline CDR1 and CDR2: MNHNY and SVGAGI (reference sequence). The CDR3 is 14 residues long. Trimming took off 5 bases at V and 2 bases at J, with 10 bases between the two ends. The J gene is TRBJ1-5, the V gene TRBV6-6; D perhaps matches TRBD1 (6 bases). The TCR was taken from a human donor who received a COVID-19 vaccine. The source was CD4+ T cells from PBMCs cultured with HCoV-OC43 spike peptides, collected before COVID-19 vaccination. Subset indicated: HCoV-OC43 spike overlapping peptide pool stimulation. CDR3 sequence reads: CASSIRQGNQPQHF. CDR3 sequence (DNA): TGTGCCAGCAGTATTAGACAGGGCAATCAGCCCCAGCATTTT.